These T cell receptor beta chains were read from a single sample in a study of blood T cell repertoires in COVID-19. Only in-frame clones appear in the TCRdb table, and some are missing; sequencing was by immunoSEQ multiplex PCR. This table holds hundreds of thousands of clones, 85% found once. The sequencing input was peripheral blood. Every receptor here comes from a human donor in a cohort sampled during active COVID-19. Both conserved end residues are part of each CDR3. Each record gives: clone size, J gene, D gene, V gene, CDR3 protein, CDR3 DNA. The D gene is left open where the match is weak. Some rows have no size entry. The others give once, few or many, or a class for an expanded clone.

>.|TRBJ2-3|.|TRBV7-2
CASSGTGRTDTQYF
TGTGCCAGCAGTGGGACTGGCCGCACAGATACGCAGTATTTT
>many|TRBJ1-5|.|TRBV15
CATSRDPGGNQPQHF
TGTGCCACCAGCAGAGATCCCGGGGGGAATCAGCCCCAGCATTTT
>few|TRBJ2-7|TRBD2|TRBV14
CASSSWGSREGRAYEQYF
TGTGCCAGCAGCTCCTGGGGATCGCGGGAGGGCCGAGCCTACGAGCAGTACTTC
>.|TRBJ2-2|.|TRBV7-3
CASSFGGNTGELFF
TGTGCCAGCAGCTTCGGGGGTAACACCGGGGAGCTGTTTTTT
>.|TRBJ1-1|.|TRBV3-1/TRBV3-2
CASSQGRSNTEAFF
TGTGCCAGCAGCCAAGGGCGGTCGAACACTGAAGCTTTCTTT
>.|TRBJ1-1|.|TRBV6-6
CASSQSSWNTEAFF
TGTGCCAGCAGTCAATCATCCTGGAACACTGAAGCTTTCTTT
>.|TRBJ2-7|TRBD2|TRBV7-9
CASSLETSGSEQYF
TGTGCCAGCAGCTTAGAGACTAGCGGGAGCGAGCAGTACTTC
>.|TRBJ2-5|.|TRBV5-1
CASRSLAKETQYF
TGCGCCAGCAGGTCGCTAGCTAAAGAGACCCAGTACTTC
>.|TRBJ1-2|.|TRBV21-1
CASNATGPYGYTF
TGTGCCAGCAACGCTACAGGGCCCTATGGCTACACCTTC
>.|TRBJ1-4|.|TRBV7-2
CASSLLLATNEKLFF
TGTGCCAGCAGCTTACTACTAGCAACTAATGAAAAACTGTTTTTT
>.|TRBJ2-3|.|TRBV11-2
CASSTLDTQYF
TGTGCCAGCAGCACATTAGATACGCAGTATTTT
>.|TRBJ2-2|.|TRBV5-1
CASSLQGNTGELFF
TGCGCCAGCAGCTTACAGGGAAACACCGGGGAGCTGTTTTTT
>.|TRBJ2-3|TRBD2|TRBV20-1
CSASSLAGGSTDTQYF
TGCAGTGCTAGTAGTCTAGCGGGAGGGAGCACAGATACGCAGTATTTT
>few|TRBJ2-1|TRBD2|TRBV5-4
CASSPPSGGRASEQFF
TGTGCCAGCAGCCCTCCGTCGGGCGGGAGGGCCAGTGAGCAGTTCTTC
>.|TRBJ2-1|TRBD2|TRBV28
CASKVRTSGLSYNEQFF
TGTGCCAGCAAGGTGAGGACTAGCGGGCTCTCCTACAATGAGCAGTTCTTC
>.|TRBJ1-2|.|TRBV30
CAWSFSREGYTF
TGTGCCTGGAGCTTCTCACGGGAAGGCTACACCTTC
>.|TRBJ2-2|TRBD2|TRBV5-6
CAVTTSGRATGELFF
TGTGCCGTGACCACTAGCGGGAGGGCCACCGGGGAGCTGTTTTTT
>.|TRBJ1-4|.|TRBV7-9
CASTNRATNEKLFF
TGTGCCAGCACCAACAGGGCAACTAATGAAAAACTGTTTTTT
>.|TRBJ2-3|.|TRBV24-1
CATSDLRDTQYF
TGTGCCACCAGTGATTTACGGGATACGCAGTATTTT
>.|TRBJ1-5|.|TRBV10-3
CAISEGREAQPQHF
TGTGCCATCAGTGAGGGCAGGGAGGCTCAGCCCCAGCATTTT
>.|TRBJ1-5|.|TRBV5-3
CARNRPKDWVLHF
TGTGCCAGAAACCGGCCGAAGGACTGGGTTTTGCATTTT
>.|TRBJ1-2|.|TRBV5-6
CASSLVAREGYGYTF
TGTGCCAGCAGCTTGGTGGCCCGGGAGGGCTATGGCTACACCTTC
>once|TRBJ2-5|.|TRBV28
CASSLRGQGYF
TGTGCCAGCAGCCTTCGAGGCCAGGGGTACTTC
>.|TRBJ2-1|.|TRBV5-1
CASTVVSSSYNEQFF
TGCGCCAGTACCGTCGTGAGTAGTTCCTACAATGAGCAGTTCTTC
>.|TRBJ2-3|TRBD2|TRBV7-9
CASSLAGGTTDTQYF
TGTGCCAGCAGCCTAGCGGGAGGTACCACAGATACGCAGTATTTT
>once|TRBJ2-5|TRBD1|TRBV18
CASSPQGTGELTQYF
TGTGCCAGCTCACCCCAGGGGACAGGGGAGTTGACCCAGTACTTC
>.|TRBJ1-5|.|TRBV19
CASSGPAQGIYSNQPQHF
TGTGCCAGTAGTGGTCCCGCTCAGGGAATCTATAGCAATCAGCCCCAGCATTTT
>.|TRBJ2-5|.|TRBV6-5
CASRAGSQETQYF
TGTGCCAGCCGAGCCGGGTCCCAAGAGACCCAGTACTTC
>once|TRBJ2-3|TRBD2|TRBV19
CASSQETGGFGTDTQYF
TGTGCCAGTAGTCAGGAGACCGGGGGGTTCGGGACAGATACGCAGTATTTT
>.|TRBJ2-3|TRBD1|TRBV7-8
CASSSRQGFGDTQYF
TGTGCCAGCAGCTCCCGACAGGGGTTTGGAGATACGCAGTATTTT
>.|TRBJ2-5|TRBD2|TRBV4-1
CASSQDLTSGRAHQETQYF
TGCGCCAGCAGCCAAGATCTGACTAGCGGGAGGGCCCACCAAGAGACCCAGTACTTC
>.|TRBJ2-7|.|TRBV10-2
CASSPSATRPSSYEQYF
TGCGCCAGCAGTCCCAGCGCGACTAGGCCTAGCTCCTACGAGCAGTACTTC
>.|TRBJ2-3|.|TRBV20-1
CSAQDSLTQYF
TGCAGTGCACAGGACAGCCTCACGCAGTATTTT
>.|TRBJ1-2|TRBD1|TRBV28
CASSFMGQGARGYTF
TGTGCCAGCAGTTTTATGGGACAGGGGGCGAGAGGCTACACCTTC
>.|TRBJ2-3|.|TRBV24-1
CATSDTLDTQYF
TGTGCCACCAGTGATACTTTAGATACGCAGTATTTT
>.|TRBJ1-2|.|TRBV30
CAWSVQENYTF
TGTGCCTGGAGTGTACAGGAGAACTACACCTTC
>few|TRBJ1-6|.|TRBV9
CASSVAYGPLHF
TGTGCCAGCAGCGTAGCTTACGGTCCCCTCCACTTT
>.|TRBJ2-1|TRBD2|TRBV5-4
CASGLAGVNEQFF
TGTGCCAGCGGTCTAGCGGGAGTCAATGAGCAGTTCTTC
>.|TRBJ1-2|.|TRBV28
CASSSGWRKDAGYTF
TGTGCCAGCAGCTCAGGGTGGCGTAAGGATGCTGGCTACACCTTC
>.|TRBJ2-7|TRBD2|TRBV27
CASSSGLAGVQTYEQYF
TGTGCCAGCAGTTCGGGACTAGCGGGAGTTCAAACCTACGAGCAGTACTTC
>.|TRBJ1-6|.|TRBV3-1/TRBV3-2
CASSPSTGNSPLHF
TGTGCCAGCAGCCCCTCAACAGGGAATTCACCCCTCCACTTT
>.|TRBJ2-5|.|TRBV7-2
CASSLRTGRGGTQYF
TGTGCCAGCAGCTTAAGGACGGGGAGGGGGGGGACCCAGTACTTC
>once|TRBJ2-1|TRBD2|TRBV7-8
CASSPYRIAGGVGSYNEQFF
TGTGCCAGCAGCCCATACCGGATAGCGGGAGGGGTGGGTTCCTACAATGAGCAGTTCTTC
>.|TRBJ2-1|.|TRBV19
CASSIRVGPTFLGDNEQFF
TGTGCCAGTAGTATTAGAGTCGGGCCCACTTTCTTGGGAGACAATGAGCAGTTCTTC
>.|TRBJ1-1|.|TRBV12-3/TRBV12-4
CASSLLNTEAFF
TGTGCCAGCAGCCTACTTAACACTGAAGCTTTCTTT
>.|TRBJ2-1|TRBD2|TRBV3-1/TRBV3-2
CASSQGGLGNNEQFF
TGTGCCAGCAGCCAAGGGGGACTAGGGAACAATGAGCAGTTCTTC
>.|TRBJ1-4|.|TRBV21-1
CAGKQIPGANEKLFF
TGTGCCGGGAAACAAATACCAGGGGCTAATGAAAAACTGTTTTTT
>.|TRBJ2-1|TRBD1|TRBV10-3
CAISPETGSTYNEQFF
TGTGCCATCAGTCCTGAGACAGGGTCAACTTACAATGAGCAGTTCTTC
>.|TRBJ2-7|.|TRBV6-2/TRBV6-3
CASSYTGVYEQYF
TGTGCCAGCAGTTACACGGGAGTGTACGAGCAGTACTTC
>.|TRBJ2-3|.|TRBV7-9
CASSLGGTTADTQYF
TGTGCCAGCAGCTTAGGAGGAACGACGGCAGATACGCAGTATTTT
>.|TRBJ2-3|TRBD2|TRBV15
CATSRALAGKGTDTQYF
TGTGCCACCAGCAGGGCACTAGCGGGAAAGGGCACAGATACGCAGTATTTT
>.|TRBJ1-1|.|TRBV7-9
CASSLGQNTEAFF
TGTGCCAGCAGCTTAGGACAGAACACTGAAGCTTTCTTT
>.|TRBJ1-2|.|TRBV28
CASWAGLNYGYTF
TGTGCCAGCTGGGCAGGACTTAACTATGGCTACACCTTC
>few|TRBJ1-4|TRBD1|TRBV5-4
CASSLRTGTEIEKLFF
TGTGCCAGCAGCTTACGAACCGGGACAGAGATTGAAAAACTGTTTTTT
>.|TRBJ2-5|TRBD1|TRBV2
CASEGQGLGTQYF
TGTGCCAGCGAGGGACAGGGACTGGGGACCCAGTACTTC
>.|TRBJ2-1|.|TRBV3-1/TRBV3-2
CASSQVPDNEQFF
TGTGCCAGCAGCCAAGTTCCCGACAATGAGCAGTTCTTC
>.|TRBJ1-2|TRBD1|TRBV3-1/TRBV3-2
CASSLGTGYYGYTF
TGTGCCAGCAGCCTCGGGACAGGGTATTATGGCTACACCTTC
>.|TRBJ2-1|.|TRBV15
CATSRDPRGSAQQFF
TGTGCCACCAGCAGAGATCCTCGCGGCTCCGCCCAGCAGTTCTTC
>.|TRBJ2-7|.|TRBV18
CASSPGLRMYF
TGTGCCAGCTCACCAGGCTTACGAATGTACTTC
>.|TRBJ1-4|TRBD1|TRBV6-5
CASSSYRGGDEKLFF
TGTGCCAGCAGTTCCTACAGGGGAGGTGATGAAAAACTGTTTTTT